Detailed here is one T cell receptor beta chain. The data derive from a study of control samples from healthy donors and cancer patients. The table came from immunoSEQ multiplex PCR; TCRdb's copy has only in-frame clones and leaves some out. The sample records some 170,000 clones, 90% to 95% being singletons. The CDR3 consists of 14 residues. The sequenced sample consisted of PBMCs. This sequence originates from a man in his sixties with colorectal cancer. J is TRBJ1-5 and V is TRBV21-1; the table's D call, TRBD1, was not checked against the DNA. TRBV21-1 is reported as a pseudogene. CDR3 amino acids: CAGSKDAGNQPQHF. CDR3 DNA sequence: TGTGCCGGCAGCAAAGACGCAGGGAATCAGCCCCAGCATTTT.